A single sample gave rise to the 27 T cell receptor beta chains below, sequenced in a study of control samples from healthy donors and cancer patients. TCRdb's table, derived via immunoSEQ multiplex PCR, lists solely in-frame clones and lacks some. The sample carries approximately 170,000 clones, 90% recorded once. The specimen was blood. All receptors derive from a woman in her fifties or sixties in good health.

The CDR3 nucleotides read TGTGCCAGCAGCTTACGTGGGACAGGGGGCTCATACTCCTATGGCTACACCTTC. Translating it yields CASSLRGTGGSYSYGYTF. The chain recombines TRBV13 with TRBJ1-2; 12 nucleotides match TRBD1. This CDR3 is 18 amino acids long. Germline CDR1 reads PRHDT; CDR2 reads FYEKMQ (reference sequence). Trimming took 2 bases from V and 4 from J; bases not matched to a gene: 11.

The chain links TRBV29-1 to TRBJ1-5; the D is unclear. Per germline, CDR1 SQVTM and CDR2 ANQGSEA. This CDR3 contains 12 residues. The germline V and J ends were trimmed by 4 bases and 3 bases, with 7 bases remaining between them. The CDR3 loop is CSVGTTNQPQHF. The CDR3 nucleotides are TGCAGCGTTGGGACGACCAATCAGCCCCAGCATTTT.

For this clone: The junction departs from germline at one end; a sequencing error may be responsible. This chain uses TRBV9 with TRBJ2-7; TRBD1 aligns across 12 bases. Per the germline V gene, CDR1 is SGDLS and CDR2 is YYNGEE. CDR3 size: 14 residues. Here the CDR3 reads CASSGGQGAYDQYF. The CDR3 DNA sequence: TGTGCCAGCAGCGGGGGACAGGGGGCCTACGATCAGTACTTC.

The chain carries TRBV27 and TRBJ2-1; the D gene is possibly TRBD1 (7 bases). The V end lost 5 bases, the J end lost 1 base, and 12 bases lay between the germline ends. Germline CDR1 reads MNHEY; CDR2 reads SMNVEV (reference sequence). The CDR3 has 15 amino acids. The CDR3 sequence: CASSPAGGSYNEQFF. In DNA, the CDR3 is TGTGCCAGCAGTCCCGCAGGGGGGTCCTACAATGAGCAGTTCTTC.

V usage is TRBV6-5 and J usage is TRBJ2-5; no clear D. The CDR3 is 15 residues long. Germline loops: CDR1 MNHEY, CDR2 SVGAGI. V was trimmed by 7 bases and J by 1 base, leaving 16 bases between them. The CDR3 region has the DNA TGTGCCAGCACGGTCGTTTATACAAGCCAAGAGACCCAGTACTTC. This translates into CASTVVYTSQETQYF.

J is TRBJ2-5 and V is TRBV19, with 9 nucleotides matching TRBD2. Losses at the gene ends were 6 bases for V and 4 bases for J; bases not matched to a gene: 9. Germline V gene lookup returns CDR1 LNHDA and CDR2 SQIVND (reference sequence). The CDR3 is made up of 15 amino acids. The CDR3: CASSNRGLARETQYF. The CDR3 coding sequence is TGTGCCAGTAGCAATAGGGGACTAGCTAGAGAGACCCAGTACTTC.

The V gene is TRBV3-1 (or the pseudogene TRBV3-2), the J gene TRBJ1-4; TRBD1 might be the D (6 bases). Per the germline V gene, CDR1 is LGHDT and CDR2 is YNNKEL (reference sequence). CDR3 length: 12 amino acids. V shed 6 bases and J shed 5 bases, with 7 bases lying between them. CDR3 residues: CASRTGNEKLFF. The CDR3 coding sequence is TGTGCCAGCAGGACAGGCAATGAAAAACTGTTTTTT.

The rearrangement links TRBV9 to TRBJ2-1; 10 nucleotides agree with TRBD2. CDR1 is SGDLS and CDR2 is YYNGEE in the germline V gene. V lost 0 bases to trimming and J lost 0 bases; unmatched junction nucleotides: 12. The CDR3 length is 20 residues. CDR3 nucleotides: TGTGCCAGCAGCGTAGCTAGGGCTAGCGGGGGCCGCAGCTCCTACAATGAGCAGTTCTTC. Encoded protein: CASSVARASGGRSSYNEQFF.

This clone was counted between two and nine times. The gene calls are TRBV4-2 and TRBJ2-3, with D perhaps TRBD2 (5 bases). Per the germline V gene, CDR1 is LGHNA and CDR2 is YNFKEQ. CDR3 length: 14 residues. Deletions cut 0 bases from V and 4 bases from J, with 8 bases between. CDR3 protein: CASSQEGLADTQYF. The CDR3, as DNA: TGTGCCAGCAGCCAAGAAGGACTGGCAGATACGCAGTATTTT.

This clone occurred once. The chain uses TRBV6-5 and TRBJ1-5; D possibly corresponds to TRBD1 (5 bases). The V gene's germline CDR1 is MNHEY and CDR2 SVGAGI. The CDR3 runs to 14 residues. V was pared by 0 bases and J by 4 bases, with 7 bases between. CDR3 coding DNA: TGTGCCAGCAGTTACTCGACAGAGAATCAGCCCCAGCATTTT. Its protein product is CASSYSTENQPQHF.

CDR3 nucleotide sequence: TGTGCCAGGGGGGGGGAGTTCTACGAGCAGTACTTC. Protein sequence: CARGGEFYEQYF. The chain carries TRBV25-1 and TRBJ2-7; 7 positions match TRBD2. CDR1 and CDR2 from the germline V gene are MGHDK and SYGVNS. With 9 bases clipped from V and 3 bases from J, the junction kept 5 bases outside the gene matches. This CDR3 contains 12 residues.

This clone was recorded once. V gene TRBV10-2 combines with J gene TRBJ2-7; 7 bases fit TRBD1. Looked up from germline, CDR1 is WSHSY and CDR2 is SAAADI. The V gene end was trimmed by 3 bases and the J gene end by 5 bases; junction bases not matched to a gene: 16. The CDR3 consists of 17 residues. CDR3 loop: CASSDPNNRGLGDEQYF. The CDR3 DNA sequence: TGCGCCAGCAGTGACCCAAATAACAGGGGCTTGGGGGACGAGCAGTACTTC.

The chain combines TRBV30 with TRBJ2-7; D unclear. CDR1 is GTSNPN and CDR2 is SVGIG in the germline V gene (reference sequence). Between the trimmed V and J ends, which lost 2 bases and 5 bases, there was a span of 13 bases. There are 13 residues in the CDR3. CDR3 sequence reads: CAWSLAVMNEQYF. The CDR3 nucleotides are TGTGCCTGGAGTCTGGCTGTAATGAACGAGCAGTACTTC.

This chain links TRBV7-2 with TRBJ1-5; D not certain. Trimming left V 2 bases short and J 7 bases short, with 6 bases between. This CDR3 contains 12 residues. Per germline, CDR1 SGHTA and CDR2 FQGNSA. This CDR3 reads CASSLRSQPQHF. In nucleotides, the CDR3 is TGTGCCAGCAGCTTAAGGTCCCAGCCCCAGCATTTT.

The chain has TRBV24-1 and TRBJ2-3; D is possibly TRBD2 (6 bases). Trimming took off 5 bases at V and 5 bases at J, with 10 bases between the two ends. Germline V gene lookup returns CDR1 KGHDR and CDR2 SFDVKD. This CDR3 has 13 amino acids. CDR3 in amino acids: CATSGSGIDTQYF. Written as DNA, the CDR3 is TGTGCCACCAGTGGTAGCGGAATAGATACGCAGTATTTT.

The CDR3 here is CASSILGRVNTEAFF. In DNA form, the CDR3 reads TGTGCCAGTAGTATCTTGGGCAGAGTGAACACTGAAGCTTTCTTT. J is TRBJ1-1 and V is TRBV19; D unclear. The CDR3 spans 15 residues. Germline assignment: CDR1 LNHDA and CDR2 SQIVND (reference sequence). V was clipped by 3 bases and J by 0 bases, with 11 bases between them. Using reference TRBV19 and TRBJ1-1 for the parts outside the CDR3, the full variable domain is DGGITQSPKYLFRKEGQNVTLSCEQNLNHDAMYWYRQDPGQGLRLIYYSQIVNDFQKGDIAEGYSVSREKKESFPLTVTSAQKNPTAFYLCASSILGRVNTEAFFGQGTRLTVV.

The CDR3 DNA follows: TGTGCCATCAGTGGGGGGGGCACAGATACGCAGTATTTT. Translation: CAISGGGTDTQYF. The chain joins TRBV10-3 to TRBJ2-3; D perhaps matches TRBD2 (6 bases). Trimming cost V 4 bases and J 1 base, with 6 bases left between them. Germline V CDR1 and CDR2: ENHRY, SYGVKD. The CDR3 consists of 13 residues.

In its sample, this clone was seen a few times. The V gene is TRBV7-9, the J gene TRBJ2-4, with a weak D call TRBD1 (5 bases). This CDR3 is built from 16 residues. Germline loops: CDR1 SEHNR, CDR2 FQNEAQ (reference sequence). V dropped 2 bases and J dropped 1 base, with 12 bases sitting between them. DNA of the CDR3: TGTGCCAGCAGCTTATGGGTTGGGGCCGCCAAAAACATTCAGTACTTC. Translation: CASSLWVGAAKNIQYF.

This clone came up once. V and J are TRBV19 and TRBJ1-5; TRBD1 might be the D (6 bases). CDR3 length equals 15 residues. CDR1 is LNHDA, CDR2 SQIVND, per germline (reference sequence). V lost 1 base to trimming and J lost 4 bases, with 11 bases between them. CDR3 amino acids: CASSIGQGINQPQHF. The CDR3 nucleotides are TGTGCCAGTAGTATAGGCCAGGGGATAAATCAGCCCCAGCATTTT.

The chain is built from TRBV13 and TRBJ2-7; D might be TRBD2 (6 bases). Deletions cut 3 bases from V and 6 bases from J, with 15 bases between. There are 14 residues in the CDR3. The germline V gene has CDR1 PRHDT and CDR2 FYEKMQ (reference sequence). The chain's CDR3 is CASSFGSGETEQYF. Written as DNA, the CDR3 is TGTGCCAGCAGCTTCGGCTCGGGGGAGACCGAGCAGTACTTC.

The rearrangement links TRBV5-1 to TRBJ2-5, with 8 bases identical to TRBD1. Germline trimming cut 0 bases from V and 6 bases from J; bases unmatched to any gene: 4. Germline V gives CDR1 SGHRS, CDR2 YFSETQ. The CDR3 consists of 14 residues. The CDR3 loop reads CASSLGTGLKTQYF. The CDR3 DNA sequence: TGCGCCAGCAGCTTGGGGACAGGGTTAAAGACCCAGTACTTC.

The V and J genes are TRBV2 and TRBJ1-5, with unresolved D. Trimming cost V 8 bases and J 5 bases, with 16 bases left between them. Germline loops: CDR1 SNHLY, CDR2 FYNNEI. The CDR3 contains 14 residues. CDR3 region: CASGNEGAYQPQHF. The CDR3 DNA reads TGTGCCAGCGGTAATGAGGGAGCTTATCAGCCCCAGCATTTT.

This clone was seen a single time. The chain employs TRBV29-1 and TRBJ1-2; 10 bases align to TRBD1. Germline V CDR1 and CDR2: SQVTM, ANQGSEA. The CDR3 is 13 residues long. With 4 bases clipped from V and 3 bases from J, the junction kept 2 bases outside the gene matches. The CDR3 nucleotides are TGCAGCGTTGGGACAGGGGGTCACTATGGCTACACCTTC. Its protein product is CSVGTGGHYGYTF.

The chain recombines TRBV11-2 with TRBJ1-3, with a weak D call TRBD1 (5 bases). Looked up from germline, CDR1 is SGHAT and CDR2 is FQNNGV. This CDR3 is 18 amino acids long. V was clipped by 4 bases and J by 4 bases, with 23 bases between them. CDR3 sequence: CASSWGRGSRSSGNTIYF. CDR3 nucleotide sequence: TGTGCCAGCAGCTGGGGTCGGGGCTCTCGAAGCTCGGGAAACACCATATATTTT.

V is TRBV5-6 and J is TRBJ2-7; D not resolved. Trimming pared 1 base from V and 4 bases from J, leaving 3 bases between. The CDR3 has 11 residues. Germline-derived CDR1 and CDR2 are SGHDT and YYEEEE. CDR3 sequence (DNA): TGTGCCAGCAGCTTGCGGTACGAGCAGTACTTC. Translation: CASSLRYEQYF. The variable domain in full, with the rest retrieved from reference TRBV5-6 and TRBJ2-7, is DAGVTQSPTHLIKTRGQQVTLRCSPKSGHDTVSWYQQALGQGPQFIFQYYEEEERQRGNFPDRFSGHQFPNYSSELNVNALLLGDSALYLCASSLRYEQYFGPGTRLTVT.

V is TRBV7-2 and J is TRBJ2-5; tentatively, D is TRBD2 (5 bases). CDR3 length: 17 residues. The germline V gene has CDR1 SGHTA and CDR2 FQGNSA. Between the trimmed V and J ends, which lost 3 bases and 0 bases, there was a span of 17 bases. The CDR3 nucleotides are TGTGCCAGCAGCTTTAGTATAGGGCGGGTTAACCAAGAGACCCAGTACTTC. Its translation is CASSFSIGRVNQETQYF.

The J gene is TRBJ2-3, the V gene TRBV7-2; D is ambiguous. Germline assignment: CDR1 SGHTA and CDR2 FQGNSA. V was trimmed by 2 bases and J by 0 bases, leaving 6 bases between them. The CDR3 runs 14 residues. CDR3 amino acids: CASSLLGSTDTQYF. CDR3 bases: TGTGCCAGCAGCTTATTGGGCAGCACAGATACGCAGTATTTT.